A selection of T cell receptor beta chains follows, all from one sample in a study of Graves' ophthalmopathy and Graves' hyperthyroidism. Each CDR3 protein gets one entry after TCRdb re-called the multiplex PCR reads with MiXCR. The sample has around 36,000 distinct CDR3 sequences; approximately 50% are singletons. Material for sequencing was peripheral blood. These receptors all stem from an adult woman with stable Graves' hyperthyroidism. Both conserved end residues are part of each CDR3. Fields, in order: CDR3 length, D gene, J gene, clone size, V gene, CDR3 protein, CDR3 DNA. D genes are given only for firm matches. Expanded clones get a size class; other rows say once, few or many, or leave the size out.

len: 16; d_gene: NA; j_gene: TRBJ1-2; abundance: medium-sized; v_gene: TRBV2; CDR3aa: CASSDMGAGANYGYTF; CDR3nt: TGTGCCAGCAGTGATATGGGAGCGGGAGCTAACTATGGCTACACCTTC
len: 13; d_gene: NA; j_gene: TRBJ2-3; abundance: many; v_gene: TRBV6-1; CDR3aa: CASSGQERDTQYF; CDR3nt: TGTGCCAGCAGTGGGCAGGAGCGGGATACGCAGTATTTT
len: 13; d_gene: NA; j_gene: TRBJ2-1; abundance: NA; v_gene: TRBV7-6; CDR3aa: CASSLVVGDEQFF; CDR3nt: TGTGCCAGCAGCTTAGTGGTGGGGGATGAGCAGTTCTTC
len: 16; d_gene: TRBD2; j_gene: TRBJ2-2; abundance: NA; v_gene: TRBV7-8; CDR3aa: CASNPAGTSGYGELFF; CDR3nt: TGTGCCAGCAACCCAGCCGGGACTAGCGGCTACGGGGAGCTGTTTTTT
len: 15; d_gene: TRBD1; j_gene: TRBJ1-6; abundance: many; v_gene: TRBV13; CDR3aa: CASSLDRGYNSPLHF; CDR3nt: TGTGCCAGCAGCCTCGACAGGGGTTATAATTCACCCCTCCACTTT
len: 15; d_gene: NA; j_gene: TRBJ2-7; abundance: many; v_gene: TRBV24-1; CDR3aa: CATSPRGRRSNEQYF; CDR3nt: TGTGCCACCAGTCCTCGGGGGAGGAGAAGTAACGAGCAGTACTTC
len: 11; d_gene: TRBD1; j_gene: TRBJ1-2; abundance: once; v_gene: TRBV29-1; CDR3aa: CSVGDRAGYTF; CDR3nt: TGCAGCGTTGGAGACAGGGCCGGCTACACCTTC
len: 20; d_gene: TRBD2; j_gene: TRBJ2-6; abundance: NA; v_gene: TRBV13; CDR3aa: CASSSDPTSGSRLGANVLTF; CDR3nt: TGTGCCAGCAGCTCGGACCCGACTAGCGGGAGTCGCTTAGGGGCCAACGTCCTGACTTTC
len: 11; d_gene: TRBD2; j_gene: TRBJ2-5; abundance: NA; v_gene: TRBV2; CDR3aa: CASGGGETQYF; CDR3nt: TGTGCCAGCGGGGGGGGGGAGACCCAGTACTTC
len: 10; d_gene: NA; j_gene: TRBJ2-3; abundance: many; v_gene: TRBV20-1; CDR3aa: CSAGTDTQYF; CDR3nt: TGCAGTGCTGGTACAGATACGCAGTATTTT
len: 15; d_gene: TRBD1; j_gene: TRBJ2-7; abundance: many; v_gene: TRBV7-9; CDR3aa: CASSDLDRGNYEQYF; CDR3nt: TGTGCCAGCAGCGACCTGGACAGGGGTAACTACGAGCAGTACTTC
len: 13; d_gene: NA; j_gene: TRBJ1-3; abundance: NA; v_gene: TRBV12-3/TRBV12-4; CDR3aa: CASSLAGGNTIYF; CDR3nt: TGTGCCAGCAGTTTAGCGGGGGGAAACACCATATATTTT
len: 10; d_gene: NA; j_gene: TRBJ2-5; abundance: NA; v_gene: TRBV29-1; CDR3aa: CSVGGRAQYF; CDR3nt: TGCAGCGTTGGGGGGCGGGCCCAGTACTTC
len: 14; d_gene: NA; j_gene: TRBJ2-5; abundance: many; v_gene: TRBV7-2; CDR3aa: CASSLDHRAETQYF; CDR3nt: TGTGCCAGCAGCTTAGATCACAGGGCGGAGACCCAGTACTTC
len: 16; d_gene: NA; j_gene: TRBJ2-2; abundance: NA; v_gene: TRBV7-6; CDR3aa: CASSYRVEGNTGELFF; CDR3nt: TGTGCCAGCAGTTACAGGGTTGAGGGGAACACCGGGGAGCTGTTTTTT
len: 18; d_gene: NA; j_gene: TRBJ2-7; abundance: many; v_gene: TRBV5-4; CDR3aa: CASSPTRGTAKFADEQYF; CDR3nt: TGTGCCAGCAGCCCGACCCGGGGCACCGCGAAGTTTGCTGACGAGCAGTACTTC
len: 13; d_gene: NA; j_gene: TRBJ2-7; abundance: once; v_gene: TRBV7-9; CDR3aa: CASSPGQIYEQYF; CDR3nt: TGTGCCAGCAGCCCCGGACAGATCTACGAGCAGTACTTC
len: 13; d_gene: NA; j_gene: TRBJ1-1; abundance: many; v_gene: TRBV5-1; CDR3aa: CASRGRRNTEAFF; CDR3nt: TGCGCCAGCAGGGGTAGGAGGAACACTGAAGCTTTCTTT
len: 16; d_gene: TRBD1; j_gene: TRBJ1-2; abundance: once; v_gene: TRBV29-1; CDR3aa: CSVEMRGGQGSYGYTF; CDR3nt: TGCAGCGTTGAAATGCGAGGGGGACAGGGGAGCTATGGCTACACCTTC
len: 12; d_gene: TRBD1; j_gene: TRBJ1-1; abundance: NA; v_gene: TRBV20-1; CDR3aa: CSPGGPNTEAFF; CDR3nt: TGCAGCCCAGGGGGCCCGAACACTGAAGCTTTCTTT
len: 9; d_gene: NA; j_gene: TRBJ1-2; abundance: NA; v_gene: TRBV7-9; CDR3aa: CASSLAYTF; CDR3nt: TGTGCCAGCAGCTTGGCCTACACCTTC
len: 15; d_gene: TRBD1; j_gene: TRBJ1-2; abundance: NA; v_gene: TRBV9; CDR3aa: CASSKGTGGASGYTF; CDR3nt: TGTGCCAGCAGCAAAGGGACAGGGGGCGCATCTGGCTACACCTTC
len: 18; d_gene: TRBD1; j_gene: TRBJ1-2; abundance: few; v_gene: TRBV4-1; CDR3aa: CASSQGSGATGGASGYTF; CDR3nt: TGCGCCAGCAGCCAAGGGTCCGGGGCGACAGGGGGCGCATCTGGCTACACCTTC
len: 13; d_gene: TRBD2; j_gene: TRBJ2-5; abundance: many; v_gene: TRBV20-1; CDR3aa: CSARGREVETQYF; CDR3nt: TGCAGTGCTAGAGGCCGGGAGGTAGAGACCCAGTACTTC
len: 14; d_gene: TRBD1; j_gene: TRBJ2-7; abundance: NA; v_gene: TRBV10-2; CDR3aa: CASRTTGSSYEQYF; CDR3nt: TGCGCCAGCAGGACGACAGGGAGCTCCTACGAGCAGTACTTC
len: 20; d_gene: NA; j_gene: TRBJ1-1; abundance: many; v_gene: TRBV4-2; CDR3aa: CASSQEWVGLASWRDTEAFF; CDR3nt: TGTGCCAGCAGCCAAGAGTGGGTTGGCCTTGCGTCTTGGAGGGACACTGAAGCTTTCTTT
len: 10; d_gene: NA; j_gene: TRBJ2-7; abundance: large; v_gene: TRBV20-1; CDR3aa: CSPQGGEQYF; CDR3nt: TGCAGTCCCCAGGGGGGCGAGCAGTACTTC
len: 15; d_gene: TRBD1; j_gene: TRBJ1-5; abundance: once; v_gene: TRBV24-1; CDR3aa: CATSDLGTGDQPQHF; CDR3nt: TGTGCCACCAGTGATTTGGGGACAGGGGATCAGCCCCAGCATTTT
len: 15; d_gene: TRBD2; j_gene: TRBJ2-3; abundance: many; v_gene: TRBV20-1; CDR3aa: CSARGRSGRGDTQYF; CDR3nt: TGCAGTGCTAGAGGGCGTAGCGGGAGAGGAGATACGCAGTATTTT
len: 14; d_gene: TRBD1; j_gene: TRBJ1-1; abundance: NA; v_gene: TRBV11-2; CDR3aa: CASSQPQGMTEAFF; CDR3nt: TGTGCCAGCAGCCAACCACAGGGGATGACTGAAGCTTTCTTT
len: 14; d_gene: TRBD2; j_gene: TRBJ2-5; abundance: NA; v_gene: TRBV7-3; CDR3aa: CASSPGLGETTQYF; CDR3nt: TGTGCCAGCAGCCCGGGACTAGGGGAAACGACCCAGTACTTC
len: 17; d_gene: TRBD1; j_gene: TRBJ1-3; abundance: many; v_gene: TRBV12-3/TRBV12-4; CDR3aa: CASSLRGRPISGNTIYF; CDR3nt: TGTGCCAGCAGCCTCAGGGGGAGACCAATCTCTGGAAACACCATATATTTT
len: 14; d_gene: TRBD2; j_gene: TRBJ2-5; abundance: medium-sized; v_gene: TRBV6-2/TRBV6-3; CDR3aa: CASSSTSGWETQYF; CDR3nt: TGTGCCAGCAGTTCGACTAGCGGTTGGGAGACCCAGTACTTC
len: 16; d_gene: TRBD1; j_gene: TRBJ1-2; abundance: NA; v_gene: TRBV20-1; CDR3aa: CSAPNTDRGANYGYTF; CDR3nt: TGCAGTGCCCCCAACACGGACAGGGGAGCTAACTATGGCTACACCTTC
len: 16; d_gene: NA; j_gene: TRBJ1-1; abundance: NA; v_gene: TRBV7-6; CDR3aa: CASSPRPPGGKTEAFF; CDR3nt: TGTGCCAGCAGCCCCCGTCCCCCGGGTGGGAAGACTGAAGCTTTCTTT
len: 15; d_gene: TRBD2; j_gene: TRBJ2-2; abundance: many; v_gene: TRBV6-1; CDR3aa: CASSEIAGGTGELFF; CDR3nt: TGTGCCAGCAGTGAGATAGCGGGGGGCACCGGGGAGCTGTTTTTT
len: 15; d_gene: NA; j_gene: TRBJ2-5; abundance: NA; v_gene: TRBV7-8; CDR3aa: CASSSGPDGQETQYF; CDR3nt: TGTGCCAGCAGCTCAGGGCCGGACGGCCAAGAGACCCAGTACTTC
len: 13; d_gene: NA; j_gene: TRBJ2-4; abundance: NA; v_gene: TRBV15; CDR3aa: CATKAGSGDIQYF; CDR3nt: TGTGCCACCAAGGCAGGCTCAGGGGACATTCAGTACTTC
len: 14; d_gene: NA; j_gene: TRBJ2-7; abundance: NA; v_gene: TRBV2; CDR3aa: CASSSRRSSYEQYF; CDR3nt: TGTGCCAGCAGTTCCCGAAGGAGCTCCTACGAGCAGTACTTC
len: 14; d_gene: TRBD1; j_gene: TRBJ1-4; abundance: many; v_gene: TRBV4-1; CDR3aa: CASSAGQGSEKLFF; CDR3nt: TGCGCCAGCAGCGCGGGACAGGGGTCTGAAAAACTGTTTTTT
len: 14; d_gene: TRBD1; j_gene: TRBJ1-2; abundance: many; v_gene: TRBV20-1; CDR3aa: CSAREGQGAHGYTF; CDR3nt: TGCAGTGCTAGAGAGGGACAGGGTGCTCATGGCTACACCTTC
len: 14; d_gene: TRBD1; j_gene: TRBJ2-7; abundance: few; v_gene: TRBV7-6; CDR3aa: CASSPGTEIYEQYF; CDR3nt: TGTGCCAGCAGTCCCGGGACAGAGATTTACGAGCAGTACTTC